This TCR beta chain comes out of a study of cytomegalovirus exposure and HLA in healthy donors. Broader study findings: It was confirmed in vitro that a few of the CMV-associated chains were specific for CMV antigens.

Only in-frame clones appear in the TCRdb table, and some are missing; sequencing was by immunoSEQ multiplex PCR. The profile covers some 140,000 clones, with 75% to 90% appearing a single time and roughly 9.3% taken by the ten largest. V lost 1 base and J lost 3, with 10 bases in between. Germline CDR1 and CDR2: SEHNR and FQNEAQ (reference sequence). The CDR3 has 14 amino acids. A single count supports this clone. Its specificity is not known. The material sequenced was PBMCs. This sequence joins TRBV7-9 and TRBJ2-7; tentative D call: TRBD2 (5 bases). This receptor was taken from a woman between 18 and 30 years old in good health and CMV-seropositive. The CDR3 nucleotides read TGTGCCAGCAGCTTAGTAGGTCGGGGCTACGAGCAGTACTTC. Translation: CASSLVGRGYEQYF. Complete variable domain (other parts from reference TRBV7-9 and TRBJ2-7): DTGVSQNPRHKITKRGQNVTFRCDPISEHNRLYWYRQTLGQGPEFLTYFQNEAQLEKSRLLSDRFSAERPKGSFSTLEIQRTEQGDSAMYLCASSLVGRGYEQYFGPGTRLTVT.